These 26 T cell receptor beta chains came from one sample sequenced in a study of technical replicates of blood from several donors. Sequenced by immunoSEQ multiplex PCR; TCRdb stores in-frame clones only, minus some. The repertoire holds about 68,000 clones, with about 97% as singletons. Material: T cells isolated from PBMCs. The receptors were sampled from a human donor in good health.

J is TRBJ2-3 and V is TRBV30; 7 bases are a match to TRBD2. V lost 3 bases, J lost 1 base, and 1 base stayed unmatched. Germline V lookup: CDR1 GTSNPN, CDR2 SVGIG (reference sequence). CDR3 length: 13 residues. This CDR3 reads CAWSGLGTDTQYF. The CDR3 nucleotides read TGTGCCTGGAGCGGACTAGGCACAGATACGCAGTATTTT.

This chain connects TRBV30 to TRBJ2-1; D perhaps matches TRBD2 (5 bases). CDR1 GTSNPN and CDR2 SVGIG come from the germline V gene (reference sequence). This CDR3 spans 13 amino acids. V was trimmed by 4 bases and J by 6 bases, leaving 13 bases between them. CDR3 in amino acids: CAWKLGLGNEQFF. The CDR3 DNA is TGTGCCTGGAAACTAGGGTTAGGCAATGAGCAGTTCTTC.

In nucleotides, the CDR3 is TGTGCCAGCAGCTTGGCGGACAGGGTGAACACCGGGGAGCTGTTTTTT. Residues: CASSLADRVNTGELFF. The chain recombines TRBV5-4 with TRBJ2-2; 8 positions match TRBD1. The CDR3 covers 16 residues. V lost 0 bases to trimming and J lost 1 base; unmatched junction nucleotides: 2. Germline V lookup: CDR1 SGHNT, CDR2 YYREEE (reference sequence).

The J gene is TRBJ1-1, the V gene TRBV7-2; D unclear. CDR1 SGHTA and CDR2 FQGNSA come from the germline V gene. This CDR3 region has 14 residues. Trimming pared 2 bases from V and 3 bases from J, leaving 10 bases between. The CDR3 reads CASSLYPGYTEAFF. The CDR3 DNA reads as TGTGCCAGCAGCTTATACCCAGGATACACTGAAGCTTTCTTT.

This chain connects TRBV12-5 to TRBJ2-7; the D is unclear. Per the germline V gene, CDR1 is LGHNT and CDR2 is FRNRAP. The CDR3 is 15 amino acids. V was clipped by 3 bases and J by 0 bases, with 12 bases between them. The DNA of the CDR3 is TGTGCTAGTGGTTTAGGAGACTCCAGCTCCTACGAGCAGTACTTC. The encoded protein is CASGLGDSSSYEQYF.

CDR3 loop: CASSAWNVQGHTGELFF. CDR3 sequence (DNA): TGTGCCAGCAGCGCGTGGAACGTACAGGGGCACACCGGGGAGCTGTTTTTT. The chain uses TRBV28 and TRBJ2-2; 7 bases agree with TRBD1. CDR3 length: 17 amino acids. Unmatched junction bases numbered 13, after V lost 6 bases and J lost 3 bases. Germline values: CDR1 MDHEN, CDR2 SYDVKM.

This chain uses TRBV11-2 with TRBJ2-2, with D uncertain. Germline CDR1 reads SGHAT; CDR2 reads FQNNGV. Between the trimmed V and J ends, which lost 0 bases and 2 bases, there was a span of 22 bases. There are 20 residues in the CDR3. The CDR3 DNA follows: TGTGCCAGCAGCTTAGATGGAAGGTATACTACCCAAAGAAACACCGGGGAGCTGTTTTTT. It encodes CASSLDGRYTTQRNTGELFF.

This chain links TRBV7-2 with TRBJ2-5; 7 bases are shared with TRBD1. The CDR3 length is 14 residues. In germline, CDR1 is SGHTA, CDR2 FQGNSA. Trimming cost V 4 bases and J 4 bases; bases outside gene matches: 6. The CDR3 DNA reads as TGTGCCAGCAGCTCGACAGGGTCGGGAGAGACCCAGTACTTC. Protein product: CASSSTGSGETQYF. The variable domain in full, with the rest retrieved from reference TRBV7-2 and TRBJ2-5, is GAGVSQSPSNKVTEKGKDVELRCDPISGHTALYWYRQSLGQGLEFLIYFQGNSAPDKSGLPSDRFSAERTGGSVSTLTIQRTQQEDSAVYLCASSSTGSGETQYFGPGTRLLVL.

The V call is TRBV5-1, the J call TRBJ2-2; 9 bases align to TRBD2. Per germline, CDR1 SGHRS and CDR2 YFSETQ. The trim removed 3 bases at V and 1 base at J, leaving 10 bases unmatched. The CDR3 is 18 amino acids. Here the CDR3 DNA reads TGCGCCAGCAGCTCAACCCTTACTAGCGGGCGGAACACCGGGGAGCTGTTTTTT. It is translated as CASSSTLTSGRNTGELFF. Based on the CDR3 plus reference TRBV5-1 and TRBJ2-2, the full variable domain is KAGVTQTPRYLIKTRGQQVTLSCSPISGHRSVSWYQQTPGQGLQFLFEYFSETQRNKGNFPGRFSGRQFSNSRSEMNVSTLELGDSALYLCASSSTLTSGRNTGELFFGEGSRLTVL.

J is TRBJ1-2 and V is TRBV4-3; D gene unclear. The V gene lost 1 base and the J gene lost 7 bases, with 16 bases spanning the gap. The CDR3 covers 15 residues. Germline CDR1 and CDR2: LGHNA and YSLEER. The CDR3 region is CASSQASDILGGYTF. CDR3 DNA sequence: TGCGCCAGCAGCCAAGCTTCCGACATCCTCGGTGGCTACACCTTC.

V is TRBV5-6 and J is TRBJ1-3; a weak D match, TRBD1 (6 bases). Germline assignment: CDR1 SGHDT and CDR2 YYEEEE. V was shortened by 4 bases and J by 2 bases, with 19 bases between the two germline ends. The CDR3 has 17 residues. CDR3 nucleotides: TGTGCCAGCAGCCATTGGGGGGGGGCAGCTACTGGAAACACCATATATTTT. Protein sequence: CASSHWGGAATGNTIYF.

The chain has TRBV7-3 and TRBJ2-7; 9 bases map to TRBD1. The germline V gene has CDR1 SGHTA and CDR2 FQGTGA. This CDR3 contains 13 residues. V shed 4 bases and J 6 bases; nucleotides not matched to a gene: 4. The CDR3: CASSWTGAGEQYF. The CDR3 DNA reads TGTGCCAGCAGCTGGACAGGGGCGGGCGAGCAGTACTTC.

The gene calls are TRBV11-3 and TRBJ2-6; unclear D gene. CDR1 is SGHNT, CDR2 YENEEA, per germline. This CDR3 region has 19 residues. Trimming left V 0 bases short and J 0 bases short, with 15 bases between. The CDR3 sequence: CASSLDRYRRVSGANVLTF. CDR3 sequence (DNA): TGTGCCAGCAGCTTAGATCGGTACCGTAGAGTCTCTGGGGCCAACGTCCTGACTTTC.

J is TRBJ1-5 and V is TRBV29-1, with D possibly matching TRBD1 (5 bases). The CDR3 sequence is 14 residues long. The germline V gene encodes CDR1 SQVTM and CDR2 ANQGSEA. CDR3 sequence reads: CSIRQGGHNQPQHF. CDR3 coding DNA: TGCAGTATCAGGCAGGGAGGGCACAATCAGCCCCAGCATTTT.

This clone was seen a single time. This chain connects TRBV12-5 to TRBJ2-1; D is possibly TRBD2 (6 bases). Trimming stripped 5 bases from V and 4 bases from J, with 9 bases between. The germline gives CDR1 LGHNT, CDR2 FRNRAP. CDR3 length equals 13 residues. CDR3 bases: TGTGCTAGTGGTAGGGACTCGTACAATGAGCAGTTCTTC. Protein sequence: CASGRDSYNEQFF.

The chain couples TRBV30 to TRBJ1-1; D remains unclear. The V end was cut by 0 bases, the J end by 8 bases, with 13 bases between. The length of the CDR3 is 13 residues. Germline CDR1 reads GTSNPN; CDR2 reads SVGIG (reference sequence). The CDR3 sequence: CAWSVIPGYEAFF. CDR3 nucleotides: TGTGCCTGGAGTGTAATTCCGGGGTACGAAGCTTTCTTT.

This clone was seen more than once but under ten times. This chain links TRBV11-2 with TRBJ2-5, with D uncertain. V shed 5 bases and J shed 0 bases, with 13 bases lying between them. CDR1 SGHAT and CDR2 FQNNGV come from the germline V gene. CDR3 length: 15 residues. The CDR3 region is CASSPQSSHQETQYF. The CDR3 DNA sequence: TGTGCCAGCAGCCCACAGAGTAGTCACCAAGAGACCCAGTACTTC.

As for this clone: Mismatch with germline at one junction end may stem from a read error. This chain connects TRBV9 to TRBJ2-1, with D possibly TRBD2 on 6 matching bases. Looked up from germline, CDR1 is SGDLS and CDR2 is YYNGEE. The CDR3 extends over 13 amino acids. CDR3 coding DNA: TGTGCCAGTAGCGGAACTCTCTACAATGAGCAGTTCTTC. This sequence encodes CASSGTLYNEQFF. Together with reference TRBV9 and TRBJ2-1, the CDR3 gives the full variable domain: DSGVTQTPKHLITATGQRVTLRCSPRSGDLSVYWYQQSLDQGLQFLIQYYNGEERAKGNILERFSAQQFPDLHSELNLSSLELGDSALYFCASSGTLYNEQFFGPGTRLTVL.

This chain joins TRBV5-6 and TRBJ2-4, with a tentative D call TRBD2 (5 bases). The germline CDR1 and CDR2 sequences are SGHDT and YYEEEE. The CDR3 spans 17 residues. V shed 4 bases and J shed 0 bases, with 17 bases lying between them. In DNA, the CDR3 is TGTGCCAGCAGCCCGCGGGTTTTTCGATTAGCCAAAAACATTCAGTACTTC. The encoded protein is CASSPRVFRLAKNIQYF.

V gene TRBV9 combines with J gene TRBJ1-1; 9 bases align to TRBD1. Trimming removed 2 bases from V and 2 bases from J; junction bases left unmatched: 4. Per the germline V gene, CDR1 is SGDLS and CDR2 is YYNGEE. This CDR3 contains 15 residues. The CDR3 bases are TGTGCCAGCAGCGTGTGGGACAGGGCTAACACTGAAGCTTTCTTT. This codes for CASSVWDRANTEAFF.

The CDR3 sequence is CSVNREGTAFF. Written as DNA, the CDR3 is TGCAGCGTTAACAGGGAAGGTACGGCTTTCTTT. The chain has TRBV29-1 and TRBJ1-1; possible D gene TRBD1, 6 bases. The V gene lost 5 bases and the J gene lost 11 bases, with 15 bases spanning the gap. The CDR3 extends over 11 amino acids. Germline values: CDR1 SQVTM, CDR2 ANQGSEA.

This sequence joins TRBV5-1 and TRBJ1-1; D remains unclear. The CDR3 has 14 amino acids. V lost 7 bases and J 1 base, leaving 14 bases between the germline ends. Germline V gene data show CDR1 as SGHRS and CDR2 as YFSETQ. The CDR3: CASATENTNTEAFF. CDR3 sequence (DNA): TGCGCCAGCGCGACGGAGAATACGAACACTGAAGCTTTCTTT.

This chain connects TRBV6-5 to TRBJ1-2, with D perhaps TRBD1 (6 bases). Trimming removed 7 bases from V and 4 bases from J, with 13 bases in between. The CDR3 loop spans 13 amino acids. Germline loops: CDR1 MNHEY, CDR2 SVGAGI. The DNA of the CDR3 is TGTGCCAGCACACAGGGTCTTTTCTATGGCTACACCTTC. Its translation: CASTQGLFYGYTF.

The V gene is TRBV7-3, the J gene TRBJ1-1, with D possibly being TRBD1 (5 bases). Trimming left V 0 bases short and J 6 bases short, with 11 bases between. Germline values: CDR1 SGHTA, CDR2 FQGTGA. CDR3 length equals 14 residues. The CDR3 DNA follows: TGTGCCAGCAGCTTAACGCGGGACCTTTCTGAAGCTTTCTTT. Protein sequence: CASSLTRDLSEAFF. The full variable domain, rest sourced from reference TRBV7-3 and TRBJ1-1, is GAGVSQTPSNKVTEKGKYVELRCDPISGHTALYWYRQSLGQGPEFLIYFQGTGAADDSGLPNDRFFAVRPEGSVSTLKIQRTERGDSAVYLCASSLTRDLSEAFFGQGTRLTVV.

CDR3 protein: CASSRGETQYF. Written as DNA, the CDR3 is TGTGCCAGCAGCCGGGGAGAGACCCAGTACTTC. The chain is built from TRBV7-8 and TRBJ2-5; TRBD2 might be the D (5 bases). The germline CDR1 and CDR2 sequences are SGHVS and FQNEAQ. The CDR3 covers 11 residues. V was cut by 5 bases and J by 4 bases, with 5 bases left in between.

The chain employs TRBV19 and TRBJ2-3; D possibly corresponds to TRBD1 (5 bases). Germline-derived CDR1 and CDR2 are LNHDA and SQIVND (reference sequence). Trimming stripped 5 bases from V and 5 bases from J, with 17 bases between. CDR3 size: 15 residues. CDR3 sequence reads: CASSPRQFWVDTQYF. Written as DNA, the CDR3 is TGTGCCAGTAGTCCGCGACAGTTTTGGGTAGATACGCAGTATTTT.